One sample yielded the 15 T cell receptor beta chains listed below, sequenced in a study of T cell repertoires in cytomegalovirus infection. TCRdb analysed the reads with MiXCR anew, one entry per CDR3 protein. Among roughly 500,000 distinct CDR3 sequences listed, about 33% were seen once. No antigen has been assigned to these receptors. The material sequenced was cultured PBMCs, taken from culture after CMV antigen stimulation. The receptors here all came from a human donor in good health (CMV status not recorded). Some clones in this sample may be carry-over from other donors' samples.

The chain combines TRBV7-2 with TRBJ2-7; TRBD2 agrees at 7 bases. The CDR3 has 14 residues. Unmatched junction bases numbered 4, after V lost 3 bases and J lost 2 bases. Germline values: CDR1 SGHTA, CDR2 FQGNSA. CDR3 bases: TGTGCCAGCAGCTTTGGGGGGAGGGCCTACGAGCAGTACGTC. Translated, it gives CASSFGGRAYEQYV.

This clonotype was picked up many times. The chain employs TRBV28 and TRBJ1-2; no firm D call. This CDR3 has 13 amino acids. The V end was cut by 6 bases, the J end by 6 bases, with 14 bases between. CDR1 and CDR2 from the germline V gene are MDHEN and SYDVKM. The CDR3 region has the DNA TGTGCCAGCAGACCCTCAGCCACTCATGGCTACACCTTC. This encodes CASRPSATHGYTF.

The chain is built from TRBV30 and TRBJ2-1, with a weak D call TRBD1 (6 bases). This CDR3 has 13 residues. V was trimmed by 0 bases and J by 10 bases, leaving 13 bases between them. Germline-derived CDR1 and CDR2 are GTSNPN and SVGIG (reference sequence). The CDR3 DNA is TGTGCCTGGAGTGTACTCGGGCAGGGGGAGCAGTTCTTC. As protein: CAWSVLGQGEQFF.

This chain connects TRBV28 to TRBJ1-2; possible D gene TRBD1, 6 bases. The CDR3 has 16 amino acids. Trimming left V 5 bases short and J 4 bases short, with 20 bases between. Looked up from germline, CDR1 is MDHEN and CDR2 is SYDVKM. CDR3 residues: CASSPIQGSLSYGYTF. The CDR3 bases are TGTGCCAGCAGTCCCATACAGGGCTCCCTAAGCTATGGCTACACCTTC.

This clonotype was counted between two and nine times. This chain connects TRBV20-1 to TRBJ2-6; D perhaps matches TRBD1 (5 bases). The CDR3 consists of 13 residues. Trimming pared 6 bases from V and 12 bases from J, leaving 18 bases between. Germline loops: CDR1 DFQATT, CDR2 SNEGSKA (reference sequence). The CDR3 nucleotides are TGCAGTGCATCCCAGGGCCAGGCAGGCGTCCTGACTTTC. Translating gives CSASQGQAGVLTF.

This clonotype was detected only once. The chain joins TRBV24-1 to TRBJ2-5; D may be TRBD2 (5 bases). Germline V CDR1 and CDR2: KGHDR, SFDVKD. V was pared by 2 bases and J by 1 base, with 13 bases between. The CDR3 sequence is 16 residues long. CDR3 sequence reads: CATSDSQRRLQETQYF. Here the CDR3 DNA reads TGTGCCACCAGTGATTCCCAGCGGAGACTCCAAGAGACCCAGTACTTC.

J is TRBJ1-2 and V is TRBV20-1; D remains ambiguous. V lost 0 bases and J 4 bases, leaving 12 bases between the germline ends. The CDR3 totals 14 residues. Per germline, CDR1 DFQATT and CDR2 SNEGSKA (reference sequence). The CDR3 loop reads CSARDRSRSYGYTF. CDR3 DNA: TGCAGTGCTAGAGATCGGTCCAGATCCTATGGCTACACCTTC.

This clonotype was detected only a few times. This sequence joins TRBV29-1 and TRBJ1-1; no firm D call. Germline V lookup: CDR1 SQVTM, CDR2 ANQGSEA. V was cut by 2 bases and J by 10 bases, with 23 bases left in between. This CDR3 spans 15 amino acids. The CDR3 sequence is CSVENLRAGPTGAFF. DNA for the CDR3: TGCAGCGTTGAAAATTTACGGGCAGGACCCACGGGAGCTTTCTTT. The entire variable domain, with the rest obtained from reference TRBV29-1 and TRBJ1-1, is as follows: SAVISQKPSRDICQRGTSLTIQCQVDSQVTMMFWYRQQPGQSLTLIATANQGSEATYESGFVIDKFPISRPNLTFSTLTVSNMSPEDSSIYLCSVENLRAGPTGAFFGQGTRLTVV.

On this clonotype itself: This CDR3 is missing its conserved last phenylalanine or tryptophan, likely due to a read error. The V and J genes are TRBV7-9 and TRBJ2-1, with TRBD2 identical over 14 bases. Germline V gene data show CDR1 as SEHNR and CDR2 as FQNEAQ (reference sequence). CDR3 length: 17 residues. Trimming removed 5 bases from V and 6 bases from J; junction bases left unmatched: 9. The CDR3 DNA follows: TGTGCCAGCAGCCCCGGACTAGCGGGAGGTGCCGGCAATGAGCAGTTCTTA. Translation: CASSPGLAGGAGNEQFL.

Here the CDR3 reads CASYGGGNQPQHF. In DNA, the CDR3 is TGTGCCAGCTACGGGGGGGGCAATCAGCCCCAGCATTTT. The chain uses TRBV7-8 and TRBJ1-5, with D perhaps matching TRBD1 (5 bases). V lost 8 bases and J lost 2, with 10 bases in between. This CDR3 is 13 amino acids long. Germline assignment: CDR1 SGHVS and CDR2 FQNEAQ. Filled out from reference TRBV7-8 and TRBJ1-5, the complete variable domain reads GAGVSQSPRYKVAKRGQDVALRCDPISGHVSLFWYQQALGQGPEFLTYFQNEAQLDKSGLPSDRFFAERPEGSVSTLKIQRTQQEDSAVYLCASYGGGNQPQHFGDGTRLSIL.

In this sample, this clonotype turned up many times. The chain joins TRBV7-2 to TRBJ2-1; D is unclear. Trimming shortened V by 6 bases and J by 8 bases, and 14 bases separated the two germline ends. The CDR3 consists of 13 residues. Germline V gene data show CDR1 as SGHTA and CDR2 as FQGNSA. The CDR3 loop is CASRREPGDEQFF. As DNA, the CDR3 is TGTGCCAGCAGGAGAGAGCCGGGCGATGAGCAGTTCTTC.

This clonotype showed up many times. The chain links TRBV7-2 to TRBJ1-4; TRBD1 is a possible D gene (6 bases). Between the trimmed V and J ends, which lost 5 bases and 11 bases, there was a span of 18 bases. This CDR3 contains 14 residues. From germline, CDR1 is SGHTA and CDR2 FQGNSA. The CDR3 loop reads CASSLDGGRGKLFF. The CDR3 bases are TGTGCCAGCAGCCTGGACGGGGGGCGCGGCAAACTGTTTTTT.

CDR3 sequence reads: CASGTSEGAWQPQHF. CDR3 nucleotide sequence: TGTGCCAGCGGAACCTCGGAAGGCGCCTGGCAGCCCCAGCATTTT. This sequence joins TRBV28 and TRBJ1-5, with D unclear. Germline CDR1 and CDR2: MDHEN and SYDVKM. V lost 8 bases to trimming and J lost 7 bases, with 21 bases between them. The CDR3 contains 15 residues.

This clonotype occurred many times. This chain uses TRBV7-2 with TRBJ2-2, with 7 bases identical to TRBD1. There are 15 residues in the CDR3. Germline lookup yields CDR1 SGHTA and CDR2 FQGNSA. The J segment lost 1 base and the V segment lost 5 bases, leaving 4 bases of the junction unmatched. Here the CDR3 DNA reads TGTGCCAGCAGCCATCGGACAGGGAACACCGGGGAGCTGTTTTTT. Amino acids: CASSHRTGNTGELFF.

V and J are TRBV19 and TRBJ2-4; the match to TRBD2 covers 10 bases. V shed 9 bases and J 5 bases; nucleotides not matched to a gene: 10. Germline V gives CDR1 LNHDA, CDR2 SQIVND (reference sequence). CDR3 length: 15 residues. This CDR3 is CASAGLADRENIQYF. CDR3 in DNA: TGTGCCAGCGCCGGACTAGCGGACCGAGAAAACATTCAGTACTTC.